This T cell receptor beta chain comes out of a study of blood T cells in healthy people across ages. The CDR3 runs to 16 residues. CDR1 is MGHRA, CDR2 YSYEKL, per germline. Peripheral blood from each donor was collected in a volume of roughly 9.2 milliliters. Primed by a sample-barcoded 5' primer and a J-beta primer mix, a second PCR proceeded for 7 to 11 cycles. Each CDR3 protein is one row after TCRdb ran MiXCR on the 5' RACE reads. The repertoire includes roughly 1,300,000 distinct CDR3 sequences, approximately 59% of them detected once, and 6.5% to 8.5% sits in the top ten. The specimen was blood. The receptor's source is a man younger than 35 in good health. The J gene is TRBJ2-4, the V gene TRBV4-1; D is possibly TRBD2 (6 bases). The DNA end favors TRBJ2-7, so the J call may be wrong. CDR3 DNA: TGCGCCAGCAGCCAAGAGGCGCGGGATATCGGGTACGAGCAGTACTTC. Encoded protein: CASSQEARDIGYEQYF.